This T cell receptor beta chain came from a study of shared clonotypes between healthy human individuals. About the research overall: CD4 naive and CD4 memory each took three plates per donor, while CD8 naive took two and CD8 memory one. Whole-study findings and limits: Clonotype sharing among donors was expected to depend on sequencing depth. What naive subsets generally showed was a larger estimated richness than memory subsets showed. Non-shared clonotypes had lower generation probabilities than those shared by all four donors.

The repertoire was sequenced with immunoSEQ multiplex PCR; TCRdb's copy has only in-frame clones and lacks some. Of around 2.1 million clones listed, about 92% are singletons. Terminally differentiated effector memory CD45RA+ cells were excluded from the naive CD8 cells, which were CD45RO-negative and positively selected for CCR7. Trimming removed 2 bases from V and 0 bases from J; junction bases left unmatched: 3. Germline CDR1 reads SGHAT; CDR2 reads FQNNGV. CDR3 size: 15 residues. Comment on this clone: The target antigen is unknown.

The chain joins TRBV11-2 to TRBJ2-7, with 8 positions matching TRBD1. This TCR was recovered from a man aged 18 to 29 in good health. Some clones in this sample may be carry-over from other donors' samples. The specimen sequenced was naive CD8+ T cells from PBMCs. The CDR3 sequence is CASSLTGQDSYEQYF. The CDR3 DNA sequence: TGTGCCAGCAGCTTAACGGGACAGGACTCCTACGAGCAGTACTTC.